These T cell receptor beta chains were read from a single sample in a study of shared clonotypes between healthy human individuals. Repertoires were generated with immunoSEQ multiplex PCR, while TCRdb's copy carries only in-frame clones and drops some. The sample has 1 million to 1.2 million clones, roughly 77% seen once; the top ten hold roughly 0.9%. What was sequenced was memory CD4+ T cells from PBMCs. These receptors were collected from a man aged 18 to 29 in good health. Some clones in this sample may be carry-over from other donors' samples. CDR3s include the opening cysteine and the closing phenylalanine or tryptophan. The D gene is left open where the match is weak. Clone sizes are given selectively: once, few, many, or a class where the clone is expanded.

j_gene: TRBJ2-1
v_gene: TRBV5-1
d_gene: TRBD2
abundance: few
CDR3aa: CASSLELAGSWGNEQFF
CDR3nt: TGCGCCAGCAGCTTGGAGCTAGCGGGGTCCTGGGGCAATGAGCAGTTCTTC

j_gene: TRBJ2-2
v_gene: TRBV7-3
d_gene: -
abundance: -
CDR3aa: CASSLNPRLTAGELFF
CDR3nt: TGTGCCAGCAGCTTAAATCCCCGACTGACGGCGGGGGAGCTGTTTTTT

j_gene: TRBJ1-2
v_gene: TRBV6-1
d_gene: TRBD1
abundance: once
CDR3aa: CASSDGTGGSRYGYTF
CDR3nt: TGTGCCAGCAGTGACGGGACAGGGGGAAGTCGCTATGGCTACACCTTC

j_gene: TRBJ1-1
v_gene: TRBV27
d_gene: -
abundance: -
CDR3aa: CATSLGGTSTLGTEAFF
CDR3nt: TGTGCCACCTCCTTGGGGGGGACATCAACCCTCGGTACTGAAGCTTTCTTT

j_gene: TRBJ1-2
v_gene: TRBV27
d_gene: -
abundance: -
CDR3aa: CASSLGQGSVYGYTF
CDR3nt: TGTGCCAGCAGTTTAGGCCAGGGTAGTGTCTATGGCTACACCTTC

j_gene: TRBJ2-7
v_gene: TRBV15
d_gene: TRBD2
abundance: -
CDR3aa: CATSRDSLAREQYF
CDR3nt: TGTGCCACCAGCAGAGATTCACTAGCGCGCGAGCAGTACTTC

j_gene: TRBJ2-7
v_gene: TRBV27
d_gene: -
abundance: -
CDR3aa: CASSPRFVAFVEQYF
CDR3nt: TGTGCCAGCAGTCCTCGCTTTGTGGCGTTCGTCGAGCAGTACTTC

j_gene: TRBJ2-2
v_gene: TRBV5-1
d_gene: -
abundance: -
CDR3aa: CASSLDVVTGELFF
CDR3nt: TGCGCCAGCAGCTTGGACGTTGTCACCGGGGAGCTGTTTTTT

j_gene: TRBJ2-3
v_gene: TRBV27
d_gene: -
abundance: -
CDR3aa: CASSLIGYTDTQYF
CDR3nt: TGTGCCAGCAGTTTGATCGGATACACAGATACGCAGTATTTT

j_gene: TRBJ2-1
v_gene: TRBV6-6
d_gene: -
abundance: once
CDR3aa: CASSYGGSSYNEQFF
CDR3nt: TGTGCCAGCAGTTACGGCGGAAGCTCCTACAATGAGCAGTTCTTC

j_gene: TRBJ1-1
v_gene: TRBV11-3
d_gene: -
abundance: -
CDR3aa: CASSPGRGRGTEAFF
CDR3nt: TGTGCCAGCAGCCCGGGAAGGGGGAGGGGCACTGAAGCTTTCTTT

j_gene: TRBJ1-1
v_gene: TRBV27
d_gene: -
abundance: -
CDR3aa: CASSLKAGMNTEAFF
CDR3nt: TGTGCCAGCAGTTTAAAAGCAGGGATGAACACTGAAGCTTTCTTT

j_gene: TRBJ2-3
v_gene: TRBV5-1
d_gene: -
abundance: -
CDR3aa: CASSTGSTDTQYF
CDR3nt: TGCGCCAGCAGCACGGGGTCCACAGATACGCAGTATTTT

j_gene: TRBJ2-7
v_gene: TRBV9
d_gene: -
abundance: -
CDR3aa: CASSGTPFFSYEQYF
CDR3nt: TGTGCCAGCAGCGGAACGCCGTTTTTTAGTTACGAGCAGTACTTC

j_gene: TRBJ2-3
v_gene: TRBV5-1
d_gene: TRBD2
abundance: -
CDR3aa: CASSKGLAGGTDTQYF
CDR3nt: TGCGCCAGCAGCAAAGGACTAGCGGGAGGCACAGATACGCAGTATTTT

j_gene: TRBJ1-2
v_gene: TRBV2
d_gene: -
abundance: -
CDR3aa: CASSESGSYGYTF
CDR3nt: TGTGCCAGCAGTGAGTCAGGGTCCTATGGCTACACCTTC

j_gene: TRBJ2-3
v_gene: TRBV7-3
d_gene: -
abundance: -
CDR3aa: CASSLTGTDTQYF
CDR3nt: TGTGCCAGCAGCTTAACGGGCACAGATACGCAGTATTTT

j_gene: TRBJ1-5
v_gene: TRBV7-9
d_gene: TRBD1
abundance: -
CDR3aa: CASSSDRTGGSQPQHF
CDR3nt: TGTGCCAGCAGCTCCGATCGGACAGGGGGTAGTCAGCCCCAGCATTTT

j_gene: TRBJ2-1
v_gene: TRBV5-4
d_gene: TRBD1
abundance: -
CDR3aa: CASSLQGQVFNEQFF
CDR3nt: TGTGCCAGCAGCTTGCAGGGACAGGTATTCAATGAGCAGTTCTTC

j_gene: TRBJ2-5
v_gene: TRBV28
d_gene: TRBD1
abundance: few
CDR3aa: CASSAGTGYSQETQYF
CDR3nt: TGTGCCAGCAGTGCCGGGACAGGGTACTCCCAAGAGACCCAGTACTTC

j_gene: TRBJ2-7
v_gene: TRBV11-1
d_gene: -
abundance: -
CDR3aa: CASSPARQSSYEQYF
CDR3nt: TGTGCCAGCAGCCCCGCTAGGCAGAGCTCCTACGAGCAGTACTTC

j_gene: TRBJ1-5
v_gene: TRBV7-3
d_gene: -
abundance: -
CDR3aa: CASSSNPNQPQHF
CDR3nt: TGTGCCAGCAGCTCGAACCCCAATCAGCCCCAGCATTTT

j_gene: TRBJ1-5
v_gene: TRBV5-5
d_gene: -
abundance: -
CDR3aa: CASSPSSRGPQHF
CDR3nt: TGTGCCAGCAGCCCCTCATCCAGGGGGCCCCAGCATTTT

j_gene: TRBJ2-1
v_gene: TRBV7-9
d_gene: -
abundance: -
CDR3aa: CASSKILGTRDNEQFF
CDR3nt: TGTGCCAGCAGCAAAATTCTCGGGACCCGAGACAATGAGCAGTTCTTC

j_gene: TRBJ1-2
v_gene: TRBV11-2
d_gene: -
abundance: -
CDR3aa: CASSLQGRPNYGYTF
CDR3nt: TGTGCCAGCAGCTTGCAGGGGCGTCCAAACTATGGCTACACCTTC

j_gene: TRBJ1-4
v_gene: TRBV9
d_gene: -
abundance: -
CDR3aa: CASSGDRGTNEKLFF
CDR3nt: TGTGCCAGCAGCGGCGACCGGGGGACTAATGAAAAACTGTTTTTT

j_gene: TRBJ1-2
v_gene: TRBV28
d_gene: -
abundance: once
CDR3aa: CASYGESYGYTF
CDR3nt: TGTGCCTCCTATGGGGAGAGCTATGGCTACACCTTC

j_gene: TRBJ1-4
v_gene: TRBV5-5
d_gene: -
abundance: -
CDR3aa: CASSFGPRGNEKLFF
CDR3nt: TGTGCCAGCAGCTTCGGGCCTCGGGGTAATGAAAAACTGTTTTTT

j_gene: TRBJ2-7
v_gene: TRBV5-1
d_gene: -
abundance: -
CDR3aa: CASSLGGVSSYEQYF
CDR3nt: TGCGCCAGCAGCTTGGGGGGAGTATCTTCCTACGAGCAGTACTTC

j_gene: TRBJ2-7
v_gene: TRBV27
d_gene: TRBD2
abundance: -
CDR3aa: CASSPLAGGRHEQYF
CDR3nt: TGTGCCAGCAGTCCCTTAGCGGGAGGCCGGCACGAGCAGTACTTC

j_gene: TRBJ2-3
v_gene: TRBV5-6
d_gene: -
abundance: -
CDR3aa: CASSLVRGLSTDTQYF
CDR3nt: TGTGCCAGCAGCTTGGTTCGGGGGCTGAGCACAGATACGCAGTATTTT

j_gene: TRBJ2-7
v_gene: TRBV29-1
d_gene: TRBD2
abundance: -
CDR3aa: CSVVPAGYEQYF
CDR3nt: TGCAGCGTTGTACCAGCGGGGTACGAGCAGTACTTC

j_gene: TRBJ2-6
v_gene: TRBV2
d_gene: -
abundance: -
CDR3aa: CASSAMVNSGANVLTF
CDR3nt: TGTGCCAGCAGTGCCATGGTAAACTCTGGGGCCAACGTCCTGACTTTC

j_gene: TRBJ1-1
v_gene: TRBV7-7
d_gene: -
abundance: -
CDR3aa: CASSLRGWTEAFF
CDR3nt: TGTGCCAGCAGCTTAAGGGGATGGACTGAAGCTTTCTTT

j_gene: TRBJ2-5
v_gene: TRBV5-1
d_gene: -
abundance: once
CDR3aa: CASSMTDPEGETQYF
CDR3nt: TGCGCCAGCAGTATGACCGACCCGGAGGGGGAGACCCAGTACTTC

j_gene: TRBJ1-4
v_gene: TRBV18
d_gene: -
abundance: few
CDR3aa: CASSPHRYNEKLFF
CDR3nt: TGTGCCAGCTCACCACACAGATATAATGAAAAACTGTTTTTT

j_gene: TRBJ2-1
v_gene: TRBV5-1
d_gene: TRBD2
abundance: -
CDR3aa: CASSPLAGNNEQFF
CDR3nt: TGCGCCAGCAGCCCGCTAGCGGGCAACAATGAGCAGTTCTTC

j_gene: TRBJ2-7
v_gene: TRBV27
d_gene: TRBD1
abundance: -
CDR3aa: CASSLSVRDRASYEQYF
CDR3nt: TGTGCCAGCAGTTTATCCGTAAGGGACAGGGCCTCCTACGAGCAGTACTTC

j_gene: TRBJ1-1
v_gene: TRBV7-3
d_gene: -
abundance: few
CDR3aa: CATRGNMNTEAFF
CDR3nt: TGTGCCACTCGGGGGAATATGAACACTGAAGCTTTCTTT

j_gene: TRBJ2-5
v_gene: TRBV19
d_gene: TRBD2
abundance: -
CDR3aa: CASSGREGVVGTQYF
CDR3nt: TGTGCCAGTAGTGGGCGGGAGGGGGTCGTTGGAACCCAGTACTTC

j_gene: TRBJ2-1
v_gene: TRBV27
d_gene: -
abundance: -
CDR3aa: CASSLSQGPYNEQFF
CDR3nt: TGTGCCAGCAGTTTGTCACAGGGCCCCTACAATGAGCAGTTCTTC